Shown below are 5 T cell receptor beta chains from a single sample sequenced in a study of spatial heterogeneity in lung cancer (dated by TCRdb to the late 2010s). Library creation used 5' RACE. Sequencing took place on a NextSeq 500. TCRdb reprocessing: public reads trimmed at Q25 with fastp, clones called with MiXCR, in-frame beta chains kept. Rows matching on CDR3 protein sequence are summarized as one entry with the most common DNA and genes. The sample records under 80,000 distinct CDR3 sequences, approximately 6% of which are singletons. Over 12% of the sample is taken by the ten largest. The intended sense of this specimen's time point label: sample taken at primary tumor resection. This material consisted of PBMCs, taken at surgery. All receptors derive from a female donor with early-stage non-small cell lung cancer.

This clonotype was seen ten or more times. The chain is built from TRBV28 and TRBJ2-7, with 11 bases that match TRBD2. V dropped 5 bases and J dropped 0; count of bases not matched to a gene: 3. The CDR3 sequence is 15 residues long. Germline V gene data show CDR1 as MDHEN and CDR2 as SYDVKM. CDR3 sequence reads: CASSRTSGSSYEQYF. The DNA of the CDR3 is TGTGCCAGCAGTAGAACTAGCGGGAGCTCCTACGAGCAGTACTTC.

This clonotype has a handful of counts. The chain links TRBV9 to TRBJ2-1; TRBD2 agrees at 8 bases. CDR1 is SGDLS and CDR2 is YYNGEE in the germline V gene. The trim removed 0 bases at V and 4 bases at J, leaving 3 bases unmatched. CDR3 length: 15 amino acids. The CDR3 sequence is CASSVVAGGYNEQFF. The CDR3 bases are TGTGCCAGCAGCGTAGTTGCGGGGGGATACAATGAGCAGTTCTTC.

The table lists this clonotype with a few counts. The V call is TRBV7-9, the J call TRBJ2-7; the D is unclear. The V end lost 7 bases, the J end lost 3 bases, and 10 bases lay between the germline ends. There are 12 residues in the CDR3. The V gene's germline CDR1 is SEHNR and CDR2 FQNEAQ (reference sequence). The chain's CDR3 is CASTANGYEQYF. The CDR3 DNA reads as TGTGCCAGCACCGCTAATGGCTACGAGCAGTACTTC.

This clonotype was seen at least ten times. The V gene is TRBV9, the J gene TRBJ1-2; no clear D gene. There are 13 residues in the CDR3. Trimming shortened V by 7 bases and J by 4 bases, and 14 bases separated the two germline ends. The germline V gene encodes CDR1 SGDLS and CDR2 YYNGEE. CDR3 in DNA: TGTGCCAGCGGGAACGACGGGTTCTATGGCTACACCTTC. Translating gives CASGNDGFYGYTF.

This clonotype has at least ten counts. The V call is TRBV7-3, the J call TRBJ2-1; 11 bases line up with TRBD2. Per germline, CDR1 SGHTA and CDR2 FQGTGA. J was trimmed by 2 bases and V by 5 bases; bases with no gene match: 5. The CDR3 is 16 amino acids. The CDR3 nucleotides read TGTGCCAGCAGCGCGGGGACTAGCGGAGCCTACAATGAGCAGTTCTTC. It yields the protein CASSAGTSGAYNEQFF.